The rows below give T cell receptor beta chains drawn from one sample of a study of immune characterization of retroperitoneal liposarcoma. MiXCR, run by TCRdb on the PCR reads, gives a single entry per CDR3 protein. The sample carries a few thousand distinct CDR3 sequences, 50% recorded once. Sequences were obtained from tumor tissue. The receptor set was obtained from a female donor with retroperitoneal liposarcoma. Both conserved end residues are part of each CDR3. A D gene is named only where the DNA matches it firmly. Some rows mark clone size as missing; the rest say once, few, many or name a class of expanded clone.

>TRBV27|once|.|TRBJ2-5
CASSLSRASYNEQYF
TGTGCCAGCAGTTTATCGAGAGCCTCCTACAATGAGCAGTACTTC
>TRBV6-1|.|.|TRBJ2-1
CASAIGSYNEQFF
TGTGCCAGCGCGATCGGCTCCTACAATGAGCAGTTCTTC
>TRBV6-1|.|.|TRBJ1-1
CASSSRDTEAFF
TGTGCCAGCAGTTCCAGGGACACTGAAGCTTTCTTT
>TRBV7-2|.|TRBD2|TRBJ2-2
CASSLTGTSGRAGTGELFF
TGTGCCAGCAGCTTAACTGGGACTAGCGGGAGGGCGGGCACCGGGGAGCTGTTTTTT
>TRBV6-1|few|.|TRBJ2-6
CASSEASGANVLTF
TGTGCCAGCAGTGAAGCCTCTGGGGCCAACGTCCTGACTTTC
>TRBV5-5|few|.|TRBJ2-7
CASSLARGHYEQYF
TGTGCCAGCAGCTTGGCCCGGGGGCACTACGAGCAGTACTTC
>TRBV27|.|TRBD2|TRBJ2-1
CASSPWTSGASNEQFF
TGTGCCAGCAGCCCTTGGACTAGCGGGGCGAGCAATGAGCAGTTCTTC
>TRBV7-2|.|.|TRBJ2-7
CASSTSGPPYEQYF
TGTGCCAGCAGCACCTCCGGTCCCCCCTACGAGCAGTACTTC
>TRBV19|.|.|TRBJ2-1
CASSRSADSYNEQFF
TGTGCCAGTAGTAGGTCGGCCGATTCCTACAATGAGCAGTTCTTC
>TRBV12-3/TRBV12-4|.|.|TRBJ2-1
CASSFRTAVQSEQFF
TGTGCCAGCAGTTTCAGGACAGCCGTCCAAAGTGAGCAGTTCTTC
>TRBV10-1|.|TRBD2|TRBJ2-5
CASSPGLAPQETQYF
TGCGCCAGCAGCCCGGGACTAGCGCCCCAAGAGACCCAGTACTTC
>TRBV6-1|large|.|TRBJ2-7
CASSEAPRTYEQYF
TGTGCCAGCAGTGAAGCGCCTAGGACATACGAGCAGTACTTC
>TRBV7-2|once|.|TRBJ2-1
CASSTSGPPYEQFF
TGTGCCAGCAGCACCTCCGGTCCCCCCTACGAGCAGTTCTTC
>TRBV12-3/TRBV12-4|.|.|TRBJ2-1
CASSDAGLSYEQFF
TGTGCCAGCAGTGACGCGGGCCTTAGTTATGAGCAGTTCTTC
>TRBV6-1|medium-sized|TRBD2|TRBJ2-1
CASSPGLVNEQFF
TGTGCCAGCAGTCCGGGACTAGTCAATGAGCAGTTCTTC
>TRBV7-3|.|TRBD2|TRBJ2-1
CASSLTGTSHEQFF
TGTGCCAGCAGCTTAACTGGGACTAGTCATGAGCAGTTCTTC
>TRBV6-1|few|TRBD1|TRBJ2-3
CASSEKGGTGFPDTQYF
TGTGCCAGCAGTGAAAAGGGAGGGACAGGGTTTCCAGATACGCAGTATTTT
>TRBV6-1|medium-sized|TRBD1|TRBJ1-4
CASSEGTGAATNEKLFF
TGTGCCAGCAGTGAAGGGACAGGTGCTGCAACTAATGAAAAACTGTTTTTT
>TRBV6-8|.|.|TRBJ2-3
CASKVGKATLDTQYF
TGTGCCAGCAAGGTTGGAAAGGCCACGTTAGATACGCAGTATTTT
>TRBV10-3|few|TRBD1|TRBJ2-7
CAIRGTDYEQYF
TGTGCCATCAGGGGGACAGACTACGAGCAGTACTTC
>TRBV12-3/TRBV12-4|.|TRBD2|TRBJ2-7
CASSLRPAGGEQYF
TGTGCCAGCAGTTTACGGCCAGCGGGGGGAGAGCAGTACTTC
>TRBV7-3|.|TRBD2|TRBJ2-1
CASSLLGSGPNEQFF
TGTGCCAGCAGCTTATTGGGTAGCGGGCCTAATGAGCAGTTCTTC
>TRBV6-1|.|.|TRBJ2-3
CASSRGGLDTQYF
TGTGCCAGCAGTAGGGGCGGGCTTGATACGCAGTATTTT
>TRBV7-3|few|.|TRBJ2-2
CASSFSTGELFF
TGTGCCAGCAGCTTCTCCACCGGGGAGCTGTTTTTT
>TRBV6-1|.|TRBD1|TRBJ2-1
CASSEHTGANNEQFF
TGTGCCAGCAGTGAACATACAGGGGCGAACAATGAGCAGTTCTTC
>TRBV30|large|TRBD2|TRBJ2-2
CAWSAKGLAGGRGGELFF
TGTGCCTGGAGTGCCAAGGGACTAGCGGGGGGGCGAGGCGGGGAGCTGTTTTTT
>TRBV12-3/TRBV12-4|.|TRBD2|TRBJ2-1
CASSFRTSGTNEQFF
TGTGCCAGCAGTTTTCGGACTAGCGGGACCAATGAGCAGTTCTTC
>TRBV10-3|.|.|TRBJ2-5
CAISDSNQETQYF
TGTGCCATCAGTGATTCTAATCAAGAGACCCAGTACTTC
>TRBV7-2|medium-sized|.|TRBJ2-7
CASSLIKQFPVSYNEQYF
TGTGCCAGCAGCTTAATCAAACAGTTTCCAGTCTCCTACAATGAGCAGTACTTC
>TRBV7-2|few|.|TRBJ2-5
CASSSFWASQETQYF
TGTGCCAGCAGCTCCTTTTGGGCCAGCCAAGAGACCCAGTACTTC
>TRBV6-1|.|TRBD2|TRBJ2-1
CASSEASSGSYNEQFF
TGTGCCAGCAGTGAAGCCTCTAGCGGCTCCTACAATGAGCAGTTCTTC
>TRBV6-5|large|TRBD2|TRBJ2-1
CASSYQGDKAGGGNEQFF
TGTGCCAGCAGTTACCAGGGGGATAAAGCGGGGGGGGGCAATGAGCAGTTCTTC
>TRBV7-8|large|.|TRBJ2-3
CASSLLADTQYF
TGTGCCAGCAGCTTACTAGCGGATACGCAGTATTTT
>TRBV7-2|.|TRBD2|TRBJ2-1
CASSLVSLAGSSYEQFF
TGTGCCAGCAGCTTAGTCTCTCTAGCGGGAAGCTCCTACGAGCAGTTCTTC
>TRBV11-2|.|TRBD2|TRBJ2-3
CASRLAGHTDTQYF
TGTGCCAGCAGACTAGCGGGACACACAGATACGCAGTATTTT
>TRBV7-3|few|.|TRBJ2-1
CASSLSGDNEQFF
TGTGCCAGCAGCTTATCAGGCGACAATGAGCAGTTCTTC
>TRBV6-4|.|TRBD2|TRBJ2-2
CASSDSGLAGGPGTGELFF
TGTGCCAGCAGTGACTCAGGACTAGCGGGAGGGCCGGGCACCGGGGAGCTGTTTTTT
>TRBV23-1|.|.|TRBJ1-2
CASSQPNRDAEVGYGYTF
TGCGCCAGCAGTCAACCTAACCGGGACGCCGAGGTCGGCTATGGCTACACCTTC
>TRBV4-1|.|TRBD2|TRBJ2-5
CASSRSGSTGETQYF
TGCGCCAGCAGCCGAAGCGGGAGCACTGGAGAGACCCAGTACTTC
>TRBV7-2|.|.|TRBJ2-5
CASSDSRSRTQETQYF
TGTGCCAGCAGCGATAGTAGGAGTCGGACCCAAGAGACCCAGTACTTC
>TRBV27|.|.|TRBJ2-1
CASSHRQQETQFF
TGTGCCAGCAGCCACCGACAGCAAGAGACCCAGTTCTTC